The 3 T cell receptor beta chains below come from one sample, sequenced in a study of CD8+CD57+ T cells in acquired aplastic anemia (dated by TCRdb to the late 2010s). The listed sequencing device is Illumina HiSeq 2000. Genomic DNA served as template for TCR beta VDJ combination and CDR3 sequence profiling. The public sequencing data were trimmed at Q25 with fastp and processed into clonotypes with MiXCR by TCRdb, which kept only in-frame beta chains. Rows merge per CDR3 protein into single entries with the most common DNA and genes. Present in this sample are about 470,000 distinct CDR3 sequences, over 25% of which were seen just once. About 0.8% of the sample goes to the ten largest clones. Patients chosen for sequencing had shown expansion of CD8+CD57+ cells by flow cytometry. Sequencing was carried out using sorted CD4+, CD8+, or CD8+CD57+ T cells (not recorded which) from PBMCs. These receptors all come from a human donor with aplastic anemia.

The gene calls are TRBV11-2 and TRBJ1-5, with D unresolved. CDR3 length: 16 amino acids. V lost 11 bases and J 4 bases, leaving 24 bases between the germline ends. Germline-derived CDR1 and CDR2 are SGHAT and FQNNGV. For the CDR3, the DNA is TGTGCCCCCTCGGTTCCCCACAGAAAAATTAATCAGCCCCAGCATTTT. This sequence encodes CAPSVPHRKINQPQHF.

The CDR3 loop is CASSDGTPGNEQFF. In nucleotides, the CDR3 is TGTGCCAGCAGTGACGGGACCCCCGGAAATGAGCAGTTCTTC. The V gene is TRBV27, the J gene TRBJ2-1, with D perhaps assigned TRBD1 or TRBD2 (5 bases each). Germline-derived CDR1 and CDR2 are MNHEY and SMNVEV (reference sequence). Trimming shortened V by 5 bases and J by 7 bases, and 15 bases separated the two germline ends. The CDR3 is made up of 14 amino acids.

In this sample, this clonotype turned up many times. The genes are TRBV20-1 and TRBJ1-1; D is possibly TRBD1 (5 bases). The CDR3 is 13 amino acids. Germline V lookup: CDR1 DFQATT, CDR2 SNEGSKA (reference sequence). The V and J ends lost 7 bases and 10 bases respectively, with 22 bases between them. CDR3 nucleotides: TGCAGTGTGCCCTTGGAGGGGAAGGGTCGAGCTTTCTTT. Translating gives CSVPLEGKGRAFF.